Shown below are 12 T cell receptor beta chains from a single sample sequenced in a study of cytomegalovirus exposure and HLA in healthy donors. Both 60 Vbeta primers and 13 Jbeta primers went into the PCR. TCRdb keeps only in-frame clones here, not all; method: immunoSEQ multiplex PCR. The sample shows around 180,000 clones, 79% of them seen only once. Material for sequencing was PBMCs. These receptor sequences come from a woman in her forties or fifties in good health and CMV-seronegative.

The gene calls are TRBV7-6 and TRBJ1-5; possibly TRBD1 for D (6 bases). Germline-derived CDR1 and CDR2 are SGHVS and FNYEAQ. The ends were cut back, 1 base at V and 5 bases at J, with 15 bases in the middle. This CDR3 comprises 16 residues. In DNA, the CDR3 is TGTGCCAGCAGCTTAGGGGTAGGGGGAATAGATCAGCCCCAGCATTTT. The encoded protein is CASSLGVGGIDQPQHF.

The rearrangement joins TRBV4-1 to TRBJ1-1; D unclear. Trimming left V 0 bases short and J 1 base short, with 12 bases between. The CDR3 runs 16 residues. CDR1 MGHRA and CDR2 YSYEKL come from the germline V gene. The CDR3 coding sequence is TGCGCCAGCAGCCAAGAGTTTCAGGCAACGAACACTGAAGCTTTCTTT. Its protein product is CASSQEFQATNTEAFF.

The genes are TRBV28 and TRBJ1-2, with D hard to call. Between the trimmed V and J ends, which lost 3 bases and 8 bases, there was a span of 10 bases. CDR1 and CDR2 (germline): MDHEN, SYDVKM. This CDR3 contains 12 residues. CDR3: CASSFAVRGYTF. The CDR3 coding sequence is TGTGCCAGCAGTTTTGCGGTCCGGGGCTACACCTTC.

The rearrangement joins TRBV6-6 to TRBJ1-2, with D possibly matching TRBD1 (5 bases). CDR1 is MNHNY and CDR2 is SVGAGI in the germline V gene (reference sequence). The ends were cut back, 7 bases at V and 8 bases at J, with 17 bases in the middle. This CDR3 spans 13 amino acids. The CDR3 is CASTLIQGGGYTF. CDR3 nucleotide sequence: TGTGCCAGCACCCTAATTCAGGGTGGCGGCTACACCTTC.

This clone has only one observation. J is TRBJ1-1 and V is TRBV18; TRBD1 matches 8 bases. CDR1 is KGHSH, CDR2 LQKENI, per germline. The junction had 5 bases not matched to a gene; V was cut back by 4 bases and J by 1 base. This CDR3 has 15 amino acids. The CDR3 DNA reads TGTGCCAGCTCACGTAACAGGGGGAGGAACACTGAAGCTTTCTTT. Protein sequence: CASSRNRGRNTEAFF.

The chain employs TRBV25-1 and TRBJ1-2; weak D call: TRBD1 (6 bases). Germline loops: CDR1 MGHDK, CDR2 SYGVNS. Trimming cost V 4 bases and J 4 bases, with 13 bases left between them. This CDR3 has 14 amino acids. CDR3 sequence: CASSASDRTYGYTF. CDR3 coding DNA: TGTGCCAGCAGTGCGAGCGACAGGACCTATGGCTACACCTTC.

The chain links TRBV9 to TRBJ2-1; 8 nucleotides match TRBD2. The trim removed 4 bases at V and 8 bases at J, leaving 11 bases unmatched. The CDR3 is made up of 15 amino acids. The germline V gene has CDR1 SGDLS and CDR2 YYNGEE. CDR3 in amino acids: CASSPRGGEVDEQFF. As DNA, the CDR3 is TGTGCCAGCAGCCCCCGGGGGGGGGAGGTCGATGAGCAGTTCTTC.

The chain couples TRBV12-5 to TRBJ1-5; D not certain. V was shortened by 6 bases and J by 3 bases, with 9 bases between the two germline ends. This CDR3 region has 13 residues. Per germline, CDR1 LGHNT and CDR2 FRNRAP. The CDR3 DNA reads as TGTGCTAGTGGAATTTGGCTCAATCAGCCCCAGCATTTT. It codes for CASGIWLNQPQHF.

This chain joins TRBV7-6 and TRBJ2-1, with 7 bases fitting TRBD2. CDR3 length equals 16 residues. CDR1 and CDR2 from the germline V gene are SGHVS and FNYEAQ. Trimming at V came to 1 base and at J to 6 bases, leaving 9 bases not matched to a gene. In DNA, the CDR3 is TGTGCCAGCAGCTTAGGAGAGACTAGCCGGGGCAATGAGCAGTTCTTC. It is translated as CASSLGETSRGNEQFF.

The rearrangement links TRBV7-8 to TRBJ1-1, with D possibly matching TRBD1 (5 bases). Looked up from germline, CDR1 is SGHVS and CDR2 is FQNEAQ. The CDR3 totals 16 residues. The V gene lost 0 bases and the J gene lost 0 bases, with 11 bases spanning the gap. DNA of the CDR3: TGTGCCAGCAGCTTAGCGGGGGGGACGGTGAACACTGAAGCTTTCTTT. It is translated as CASSLAGGTVNTEAFF.

The chain employs TRBV7-6 and TRBJ2-7; D might be TRBD2 (5 bases). V lost 5 bases and J 5 bases, leaving 13 bases between the germline ends. The CDR3 spans 13 residues. Looked up from germline, CDR1 is SGHVS and CDR2 is FNYEAQ. The CDR3, as DNA: TGTGCCAGCAGCGTAAGGTCCGGGGACGAGCAGTACTTC. Its protein is CASSVRSGDEQYF.

The rearrangement joins TRBV28 to TRBJ2-5; D is possibly TRBD2 (5 bases). The CDR3 has 14 amino acids. The germline V and J ends were trimmed by 5 bases and 7 bases, with 17 bases remaining between them. CDR1 and CDR2 (germline): MDHEN, SYDVKM. Written as DNA, the CDR3 is TGTGCCAGCAGTCCATTAACAGAGGCGGGGACCCAGTACTTC. Its protein is CASSPLTEAGTQYF.